Shown below are 26 T cell receptor beta chains from a single sample sequenced in a study of human T cells and chemical hapten exposure. TCRdb analysed the RACE reads with MiXCR anew, one entry per CDR3 protein. The sample has more than 55,000 distinct CDR3 sequences, roughly 9.8% seen once. Time point in this sample: patch test 1, 2 weeks after DPC sensitization. The treatment here: therapeutic diphenylcyclopropenone sensitization with weekly scalp DPC. The material was whole blood, obtained in connection with sensitization to the hapten diphenylcyclopropenone (DPC). These TCRs come from a woman aged 40 to 50 with alopecia areata. Some clones in this sample may be carry-over from other donors' samples.

This clonotype was counted ten times or more. The rearrangement links TRBV7-9 to TRBJ2-3; tentatively, D is TRBD1 or TRBD2 (5 bases each). Trimming pared 0 bases from V and 6 bases from J, leaving 7 bases between. Germline values: CDR1 SEHNR, CDR2 FQNEAQ (reference sequence). CDR3 length equals 13 residues. The CDR3: CASSLAEGDTQYF. CDR3 bases: TGTGCCAGCAGCTTAGCCGAGGGGGATACGCAGTATTTT.

The chain employs TRBV29-1 and TRBJ1-3; D is uncertain. V lost 4 bases and J 4 bases, leaving 11 bases between the germline ends. The CDR3 length is 13 residues. CDR1 SQVTM and CDR2 ANQGSEA come from the germline V gene. This CDR3 reads CSVGEGIGNTIYF. The CDR3 DNA follows: TGCAGCGTTGGGGAGGGCATAGGAAACACCATATATTTT.

The chain uses TRBV11-2 and TRBJ2-3, with D possibly TRBD2 on 6 matching bases. V gave up 3 bases and J gave up 6 bases, with 10 bases separating them. CDR1 and CDR2 from the germline V gene are SGHAT and FQNNGV. CDR3 length equals 13 residues. The chain's CDR3 is CASSFTEGDTQYF. The CDR3 DNA reads as TGTGCCAGCAGCTTTACGGAGGGGGATACGCAGTATTTT. Full variable domain (outside the CDR3, taken from reference TRBV11-2 and TRBJ2-3): EAGVAQSPRYKIIEKRQSVAFWCNPISGHATLYWYQQILGQGPKLLIQFQNNGVVDDSQLPKDRFSAERLKGVDSTLKIQPAKLEDSAVYLCASSFTEGDTQYFGPGTRLTVL.

This clonotype was counted many times. The chain couples TRBV27 to TRBJ1-2; the D gene is possibly TRBD1 (6 bases). Germline CDR1 reads MNHEY; CDR2 reads SMNVEV (reference sequence). This CDR3 region has 13 residues. Trimming stripped 2 bases from V and 4 bases from J, with 8 bases between. Here the CDR3 DNA reads TGTGCCAGCAGTTTAGGACAGTCCTATGGCTACACCTTC. Its protein product is CASSLGQSYGYTF.

J is TRBJ1-2 and V is TRBV6-4; tentatively, D is TRBD1 (5 bases). Per the germline V gene, CDR1 is MRHNA and CDR2 is SNTAGT. The V end lost 2 bases, the J end lost 8 bases, and 9 bases lay between the germline ends. This CDR3 region has 12 residues. CDR3 nucleotides: TGTGCCAGCAGTGACGGAGGGGCCGGCTACACCTTC. It translates to CASSDGGAGYTF.

This clonotype has more than one count but fewer than ten. This chain joins TRBV6-2 or TRBV6-3 and TRBJ2-6, with a possible D match to TRBD1 (6 bases). The CDR3 runs 18 residues. Trimming removed 4 bases at V and 0 bases at J, with 16 bases between. Germline CDR1 and CDR2: MNHEY and SVGEGT. CDR3 DNA sequence: TGTGCCAGCAGTTTCCGGGGCCAGGGGCCCTCTGGGGCCAACGTCCTGACTTTC. Its translation: CASSFRGQGPSGANVLTF.

This chain links TRBV5-1 with TRBJ2-1; 10 bases align to TRBD1. The CDR3 sequence is 15 residues long. V lost 7 bases to trimming and J lost 10 bases; unmatched junction nucleotides: 14. The germline V gene has CDR1 SGHRS and CDR2 YFSETQ. The CDR3 DNA follows: TGCGCCAGCCGCACCGGGACAGGGGACGTGAGGGAGCAGTTCTTC. This encodes CASRTGTGDVREQFF.

The V and J genes are TRBV12-3 or TRBV12-4 and TRBJ2-1; D is possibly TRBD2 (6 bases). This CDR3 is 11 amino acids long. Trimming took 6 bases from V and 7 from J, leaving 7 bases between them. CDR3 in DNA: TGTGCCAGCAGCCTAGCGAATGAGCAGTTCTTC. This gives the protein CASSLANEQFF.

In its sample, this clonotype was seen a few times. This may come from a read error, since a much larger clone is one base off. The rearrangement links TRBV21-1 to TRBJ1-4; the table's D call TRBD1 went unverified against the DNA. TRBV21-1 is listed as a pseudogene. The CDR3 extends over 16 amino acids. The CDR3 DNA reads as TGTGCCAGCTGCGGGGACAGCGGGTCAACTAATGAAAAACTGTTTTTT. Amino acid sequence: CASCGDSGSTNEKLFF.

In this sample, this clonotype turned up a few times. The CDR3 coding sequence is TGTGCCATCAGTGTCCCCAGGGCGAATGAGCAGTTCTTC. It is translated as CAISVPRANEQFF. The chain combines TRBV10-3 with TRBJ2-1; TRBD1 is a possible D gene (5 bases). CDR1 and CDR2 from the germline V gene are ENHRY and SYGVKD. Trimming stripped 4 bases from V and 7 bases from J, with 11 bases between. CDR3 size: 13 residues.

V and J are TRBV7-2 and TRBJ2-1; 11 nucleotides align to TRBD2. The CDR3 runs 17 residues. V lost 2 bases to trimming and J lost 7 bases; unmatched junction nucleotides: 10. Germline loops: CDR1 SGHTA, CDR2 FQGNSA. CDR3 residues: CASSLWAGTSGLNEQFF. The DNA of the CDR3 is TGTGCCAGCAGCTTATGGGCCGGGACTAGCGGTCTGAATGAGCAGTTCTTC.

This clonotype has at least ten counts. V usage is TRBV28 and J usage is TRBJ1-2; no clear D gene. The length of the CDR3 is 12 residues. Trimming cost V 3 bases and J 7 bases, with 9 bases left between them. CDR1 and CDR2 (germline): MDHEN, SYDVKM. The CDR3 bases are TGTGCCAGCAGTTTGGGCAGACGTGGCTACACCTTC. Residues: CASSLGRRGYTF.

Many counts were recorded for this clonotype. V is TRBV7-9 and J is TRBJ2-1; tentative D call: TRBD1 (6 bases). CDR1 and CDR2 (germline): SEHNR, FQNEAQ (reference sequence). With 7 bases removed from V and 1 base from J, the gap between germline ends came to 8 bases. The CDR3 has 13 amino acids. The CDR3 coding sequence is TGTGCCAGCACAGGGGATTCCTACAATGAGCAGTTCTTC. Protein product: CASTGDSYNEQFF.

In its sample, this clonotype was seen many times. The chain joins TRBV11-2 to TRBJ2-3, with D possibly TRBD2 on 6 matching bases. Germline assignment: CDR1 SGHAT and CDR2 FQNNGV. V was pared by 8 bases and J by 5 bases, with 17 bases between. The length of the CDR3 is 14 residues. CDR3 amino acids: CASGDWTGQDTQYF. In DNA form, the CDR3 reads TGTGCCAGCGGGGACTGGACTGGCCAAGATACGCAGTATTTT. Full variable domain (rest looked up from reference TRBV11-2 and TRBJ2-3): EAGVAQSPRYKIIEKRQSVAFWCNPISGHATLYWYQQILGQGPKLLIQFQNNGVVDDSQLPKDRFSAERLKGVDSTLKIQPAKLEDSAVYLCASGDWTGQDTQYFGPGTRLTVL.

This clonotype showed up many times. The chain carries TRBV9 and TRBJ1-2; the D gene is possibly TRBD1 (5 bases). V was cut by 5 bases and J by 2 bases, with 10 bases left in between. CDR1 is SGDLS and CDR2 is YYNGEE in the germline V gene. The CDR3 is made up of 13 amino acids. The CDR3 region is CASRSGQNYGYTF. The CDR3 coding sequence is TGTGCCAGCAGGTCAGGACAAAACTATGGCTACACCTTC. The full variable domain, rest sourced from reference TRBV9 and TRBJ1-2, is DSGVTQTPKHLITATGQRVTLRCSPRSGDLSVYWYQQSLDQGLQFLIQYYNGEERAKGNILERFSAQQFPDLHSELNLSSLELGDSALYFCASRSGQNYGYTFGSGTRLTVV.

The rearrangement uses TRBV5-6 and TRBJ2-7, with D tentatively TRBD1 (5 bases). Germline V gene sequence: CDR1 SGHDT, CDR2 YYEEEE. Trimming took 1 base from V and 6 from J, leaving 8 bases between them. This CDR3 is 12 amino acids long. Written as DNA, the CDR3 is TGTGCCAGCAGCTTGTTGACAGTCGAGCAGTACTTC. Translated, it gives CASSLLTVEQYF.

In its sample, this clonotype was seen many times. In nucleotides, the CDR3 is TGTGCCATCGAAGGAGATACGCAGTATTTT. This translates into CAIEGDTQYF. The chain combines TRBV2 with TRBJ2-3; D is ambiguous. V dropped 10 bases and J dropped 5 bases, with 7 bases sitting between them. This CDR3 is 10 amino acids long. Germline CDR1 reads SNHLY; CDR2 reads FYNNEI.

The sample holds many counts of this clonotype. The chain employs TRBV4-3 and TRBJ1-2, with 7 bases matching TRBD1. V trimming: 0 bases; J trimming: 0 bases; junction bases outside the gene matches: 4. This CDR3 is built from 16 residues. CDR1 is LGHNA and CDR2 is YSLEER in the germline V gene. CDR3 region: CASSQDAGGANYGYTF. CDR3 bases: TGCGCCAGCAGCCAAGATGCAGGGGGAGCTAACTATGGCTACACCTTC.

This clonotype showed up many times. This sequence joins TRBV5-1 and TRBJ1-6; unclear D gene. V lost 1 base and J lost 1, with 6 bases in between. The CDR3 has 15 amino acids. Germline V gene lookup returns CDR1 SGHRS and CDR2 YFSETQ. The CDR3 sequence is CASSLRGSYNSPLHF. CDR3 DNA sequence: TGCGCCAGCAGCTTGAGAGGATCCTATAATTCACCCCTCCACTTT. Variable domain in full (rest from reference TRBV5-1 and TRBJ1-6): KAGVTQTPRYLIKTRGQQVTLSCSPISGHRSVSWYQQTPGQGLQFLFEYFSETQRNKGNFPGRFSGRQFSNSRSEMNVSTLELGDSALYLCASSLRGSYNSPLHFGNGTRLTVT.

This clonotype has only a few counts. The V call is TRBV20-1, the J call TRBJ2-1; 12 bases are shared with TRBD1. The germline gives CDR1 DFQATT, CDR2 SNEGSKA (reference sequence). The J segment lost 7 bases and the V segment lost 2 bases, leaving 9 bases of the junction unmatched. The CDR3 length is 16 residues. CDR3 sequence (DNA): TGCAGTGCTAGATCTCGGGACAGGGGGCAAGTGAATGAGCAGTTCTTC. It translates to CSARSRDRGQVNEQFF.

There are many counts of this clonotype. The chain carries TRBV6-2 or TRBV6-3 and TRBJ1-1; D not resolved. The ends were cut back, 6 bases at V and 5 bases at J, with 10 bases in the middle. CDR3 size: 12 residues. CDR1 is MNHEY, CDR2 SVGEGT, per germline. The CDR3 sequence: CASRRESTEAFF. The CDR3 nucleotides read TGTGCCAGCAGAAGGGAATCGACTGAAGCTTTCTTT.

The rearrangement links TRBV7-9 to TRBJ2-5; D perhaps matches TRBD2 (7 bases). Germline V gene data show CDR1 as SEHNR and CDR2 as FQNEAQ (reference sequence). V lost 5 bases to trimming and J lost 2 bases, with 18 bases between them. The CDR3 is made up of 16 amino acids. CDR3 sequence (DNA): TGTGCCAGCAGCCGTTCTGGCGGGGGCCTTCAAGAGACCCAGTACTTC. Translated, it gives CASSRSGGGLQETQYF.

This clonotype has ten or more counts. The chain is built from TRBV4-3 and TRBJ2-6; 8 bases line up with TRBD1. Germline-derived CDR1 and CDR2 are LGHNA and YSLEER. Trimming removed 1 base from V and 0 bases from J; junction bases left unmatched: 2. The CDR3 extends over 17 amino acids. The CDR3 loop is CASSQGTGGSGANVLTF. For the CDR3, the DNA is TGCGCCAGCAGCCAAGGTACAGGGGGCTCTGGGGCCAACGTCCTGACTTTC.

The rearrangement uses TRBV30 and TRBJ2-2; D gene unclear. The CDR3 has 13 amino acids. V gave up 0 bases and J gave up 4 bases, with 6 bases separating them. Germline V lookup: CDR1 GTSNPN, CDR2 SVGIG (reference sequence). CDR3 bases: TGTGCCTGGAGTGTTGGATTCACCGGGGAGCTGTTTTTT. This translates into CAWSVGFTGELFF. Variable domain in full (rest from reference TRBV30 and TRBJ2-2): SQTIHQWPATLVQPVGSPLSLECTVEGTSNPNLYWYRQAAGRGLQLLFYSVGIGQISSEVPQNLSASRPQDRQFILSSKKLLLSDSGFYLCAWSVGFTGELFFGEGSRLTVL.

This clonotype was observed a few times. The rearrangement joins TRBV6-2 or TRBV6-3 to TRBJ1-5; TRBD1 agrees at 8 bases. V lost 5 bases to trimming and J lost 4 bases; unmatched junction nucleotides: 16. Per germline, CDR1 MNHEY and CDR2 SVGEGT. This CDR3 has 18 amino acids. CDR3 bases: TGTGCCAGCAGTCCCCCCCGGACAGGGATGATGGGGAATCAGCCCCAGCATTTT. Translating it yields CASSPPRTGMMGNQPQHF.

This clonotype showed up many times. V gene TRBV20-1 combines with J gene TRBJ2-1, with D hard to call. The germline V and J ends were trimmed by 3 bases and 9 bases, with 12 bases remaining between them. Germline V gene sequence: CDR1 DFQATT, CDR2 SNEGSKA (reference sequence). This CDR3 comprises 12 residues. CDR3 sequence (DNA): TGCAGTGCTAGTAAAACAGTGACTGAGCAGTTCTTC. Its translation is CSASKTVTEQFF.